These T cell receptor beta chains were read from a single sample in a study of Ad26.COV2.S vaccination and SARS-CoV-2 variants. TCRdb keeps only in-frame clones here, not all; method: immunoSEQ multiplex PCR. This sample has 300,000 to 350,000 clones, with more than 70% found just once. This specimen was peripheral blood, taken in a trial of Ad26.COV2.S vaccine versus placebo. The receptors were gathered from a person between 18 and 60 years old who received the Ad26.COV2.S COVID-19 vaccine or a placebo. CDR3s include the opening cysteine and the closing phenylalanine or tryptophan. Each record gives: CDR3 DNA, CDR3 protein, J gene, clone size, V gene, D gene. A D gene is named only where the DNA matches it firmly. A row's size may be missing; if present it is once, few, many or a size class.

TGTGCCTGGAGCGAGAGTAGGACCTTCCCTTCCCGGGGAAACACCATATATTTT	CAWSESRTFPSRGNTIYF	TRBJ1-3	few	TRBV30	NA
TGTGCCAGCAGTTGGATCGGGACGGCATACAATGAGCAGTTCTTC	CASSWIGTAYNEQFF	TRBJ2-1	NA	TRBV6-5	NA
TGTGCCAGCAGTTTTCAGGGGAACTATGGCTACACCTTC	CASSFQGNYGYTF	TRBJ1-2	NA	TRBV27	NA
TGTGCCAGCAGCTTGTCCGGGAACTCAGCTTTCTTT	CASSLSGNSAFF	TRBJ1-1	NA	TRBV5-6	NA
TGCGCCAGCACTGGGACCGACCAAGAGACCCAGTACTTC	CASTGTDQETQYF	TRBJ2-5	NA	TRBV5-1	NA
TGTGCCACCCAAGCACAGGTAAATCAGCCCCAGCATTTT	CATQAQVNQPQHF	TRBJ1-5	NA	TRBV15	NA
TGTGCCAGCCTAGCCAGCTCTGGAAACACCATATATTTT	CASLASSGNTIYF	TRBJ1-3	NA	TRBV7-9	NA
TGTGCCAGCAGCTTCTCCGGCGGTGGCACTGAAGCTTTCTTT	CASSFSGGGTEAFF	TRBJ1-1	NA	TRBV7-2	NA
TGTGCCAGCAGCTTTCAAGTCAACGTCCTGACTTTC	CASSFQVNVLTF	TRBJ2-6	NA	TRBV11-2	NA
TGTGCCAGCAGTAGGAGGGGGGGCACAGATACGCAGTATTTT	CASSRRGGTDTQYF	TRBJ2-3	NA	TRBV7-2	NA
TGTGCCAGCACCGAGACATTCCTCAGCGCTGAAGCTTTCTTT	CASTETFLSAEAFF	TRBJ1-1	NA	TRBV2	NA
TGTGCCACCTCTCGGGCAGATACGCAGTATTTT	CATSRADTQYF	TRBJ2-3	NA	TRBV12-3/TRBV12-4	NA
TGCAGTGCTAGTATTCCGGGGGCAGGGGAGACCCAGTACTTC	CSASIPGAGETQYF	TRBJ2-5	NA	TRBV20-1	NA
TGTGCCAGCAGCTTGGGTCGAGGGTCCGCTGGAAACACCATATATTTT	CASSLGRGSAGNTIYF	TRBJ1-3	NA	TRBV5-4	NA
TGTGCCAGCTCCGCTAGGGGGGCTCCGCAGGAGACCCAGTACTTC	CASSARGAPQETQYF	TRBJ2-5	NA	TRBV9	NA
TGTGCCAGCAGTTCCCAGGGCCCTGGGTCTCAGTACTTC	CASSSQGPGSQYF	TRBJ2-4	NA	TRBV6-2/TRBV6-3	NA
TGTGCCAGCAGCTTGAGGGCTAGCGGACCCTACGAGCAGTACTTC	CASSLRASGPYEQYF	TRBJ2-7	few	TRBV5-4	TRBD2
TGTGCCAGCAGTCCGCAGGGATGGAACACTGAAGCTTTCTTT	CASSPQGWNTEAFF	TRBJ1-1	once	TRBV6-6	NA
TGCGCCAGCAGCCAAGTAGAGAACACTGAAGCTTTCTTT	CASSQVENTEAFF	TRBJ1-1	once	TRBV4-1	NA
TGTGCCAGCAGCCAAGAGTTGGGGGACAGGGGGATAGGAGGCTACACCTTC	CASSQELGDRGIGGYTF	TRBJ1-2	once	TRBV4-2	TRBD1
TGCAGCGTTAACAGTGGTACAGATACGCAGTATTTT	CSVNSGTDTQYF	TRBJ2-3	NA	TRBV29-1	NA
TGTGCCAGCTCACCACTCACAGGGGGGATCTACGAGCAGTACTTC	CASSPLTGGIYEQYF	TRBJ2-7	NA	TRBV18	TRBD1
TGTGCCAGCAGCCGATGGGGGTCAGGGGGATCACCCCTCCACTTT	CASSRWGSGGSPLHF	TRBJ1-6	NA	TRBV6-5	TRBD1
TGCGCCAGCAGCCGGGCAGGCCCCAATCAGCCCCAGCATTTT	CASSRAGPNQPQHF	TRBJ1-5	NA	TRBV10-2	NA
TGCGCCAGCAGACCAGGCGCTACTAATGAAAAACTGTTTTTT	CASRPGATNEKLFF	TRBJ1-4	NA	TRBV5-1	NA
TGTGCCAGCAGTGCAGGGCTCACGGGTAATGAAAAACTGTTTTTT	CASSAGLTGNEKLFF	TRBJ1-4	NA	TRBV27	NA
TGTGCCAGCAGTCGGTTCGGGACTAGCGGTAAATACAATGAGCAGTTCTTC	CASSRFGTSGKYNEQFF	TRBJ2-1	NA	TRBV6-2/TRBV6-3	TRBD2
TGTGCCAGCAGCTTGACAGGGTTCACTGAAGCTTTCTTT	CASSLTGFTEAFF	TRBJ1-1	NA	TRBV6-2/TRBV6-3	TRBD1
TGTGCCAGCTCACCAGCTCCGACAGGGGAGGGTACTGAAGCTTTCTTT	CASSPAPTGEGTEAFF	TRBJ1-1	few	TRBV18	TRBD1
TGTGCCTGGAGCAAGGGACTAGCGTACGGTACGCAGTATTTT	CAWSKGLAYGTQYF	TRBJ2-3	once	TRBV30	TRBD2
TGCAGCGTTTCGAAGGGGACAGGGACCCTCTATGGCTACACCTTC	CSVSKGTGTLYGYTF	TRBJ1-2	NA	TRBV29-1	TRBD1
TGTGCCACCCGGGGTGGGAGCTCCTACGAGCAGTACTTC	CATRGGSSYEQYF	TRBJ2-7	NA	TRBV11-2	NA
TGTGCCAGCAAGAGGAACACCGGGGAGCTGTTTTTT	CASKRNTGELFF	TRBJ2-2	few	TRBV18	NA
TGTGCCAGCAGTACCCAGGGGACCCATGGCTACACCTTC	CASSTQGTHGYTF	TRBJ1-2	NA	TRBV25-1	NA
TGCGCCAGCAGCCCCCGTGAGGCTTACACTGAAGCTTTCTTT	CASSPREAYTEAFF	TRBJ1-1	NA	TRBV5-1	NA